What follows are 32 T cell receptor beta chains derived from one specimen sequenced in a study of PD-L1 blockade in urothelial cancer. Only in-frame clones appear in the TCRdb table, and some are missing; sequencing was by immunoSEQ multiplex PCR. The sample has about 39,000 clones; around 89% are singletons. Material: PBMCs, obtained around atezolizumab (anti-PD-L1) treatment. Receptors originate from a man in his sixties with urothelial cancer.

J is TRBJ2-7 and V is TRBV9; perhaps TRBD2 as D (5 bases). CDR3 length: 15 residues. Germline CDR1 is SGDLS and CDR2 is YYNGEE. V lost 0 bases and J lost 3, with 13 bases in between. The CDR3 spells CASSVGSNGVYEQYF. CDR3 nucleotide sequence: TGTGCCAGCAGCGTAGGGTCAAACGGGGTCTACGAGCAGTACTTC.

V and J are TRBV11-3 and TRBJ2-5; 7 nucleotides align to TRBD2. The germline V gene has CDR1 SGHNT and CDR2 YENEEA. After removal of 3 bases from V and 5 bases from J, the junction contained 15 bases not matched to a gene. This CDR3 comprises 17 residues. The CDR3 DNA sequence: TGTGCCAGCAGCTTCGCGGGAGAAAGTGTAGGAAGGGAGACCCAGTACTTC. It encodes CASSFAGESVGRETQYF.

The CDR3 loop reads CASSKAGGRNNQPQHF. The CDR3 DNA sequence: TGTGCCAGCAGCAAAGCGGGGGGGAGGAACAATCAGCCCCAGCATTTT. The chain uses TRBV11-3 and TRBJ1-5; D is perhaps TRBD1 (5 bases). Deletions cut 5 bases from V and 3 bases from J, with 17 bases between. CDR1 SGHNT and CDR2 YENEEA come from the germline V gene. CDR3 length: 16 residues.

In regard to this clone: An end of the junction does not agree with germline; a read error may underlie this. V gene TRBV5-1 combines with J gene TRBJ2-5, with 7 bases fitting TRBD1. The CDR3 contains 12 residues. The germline CDR1 and CDR2 sequences are SGHRS and YFSETQ. The CDR3 DNA reads as TGTGCCAGCAGCCCCAGGGGGGAGACCCAGTACTTC. This sequence encodes CASSPRGETQYF.

This chain uses TRBV30 with TRBJ2-7; TRBD2 is a possible D gene (5 bases). CDR3 length: 13 amino acids. Germline V lookup: CDR1 GTSNPN, CDR2 SVGIG (reference sequence). V was shortened by 0 bases and J by 3 bases, with 9 bases between the two germline ends. The CDR3 here is CAWSVLGSYEQYF. CDR3 bases: TGTGCCTGGAGTGTTCTGGGGAGCTACGAGCAGTACTTC.

The chain links TRBV6-1 to TRBJ1-1; D call uncertain. This CDR3 comprises 14 residues. The V end was cut by 3 bases, the J end by 1 base, with 9 bases between. Germline CDR1 MNHNS, CDR2 SASEGT. CDR3 loop: CASSEGQENTEAFF. CDR3 coding DNA: TGTGCCAGCAGTGAGGGTCAGGAGAACACTGAAGCTTTCTTT.

The chain uses TRBV5-6 and TRBJ2-5; the D gene is possibly TRBD2 (6 bases). Germline loops: CDR1 SGHDT, CDR2 YYEEEE. The CDR3 extends over 14 amino acids. V was clipped by 4 bases and J by 5 bases, with 15 bases between them. CDR3 sequence (DNA): TGTGCCAGCAGCCGGGGGACGGCGGGGGAGACCCAGTACTTC. It encodes CASSRGTAGETQYF. The full variable domain, with the rest looked up from reference TRBV5-6 and TRBJ2-5, is DAGVTQSPTHLIKTRGQQVTLRCSPKSGHDTVSWYQQALGQGPQFIFQYYEEEERQRGNFPDRFSGHQFPNYSSELNVNALLLGDSALYLCASSRGTAGETQYFGPGTRLLVL.

V is TRBV27 and J is TRBJ1-5, with TRBD1 matching 8 bases. This CDR3 is 18 amino acids long. The V gene's germline CDR1 is MNHEY and CDR2 SMNVEV (reference sequence). J lost 7 bases, V lost 5 bases, and 19 bases had no gene match. CDR3 amino acids: CASSPDGTGNQREQPQHF. The CDR3 DNA follows: TGTGCCAGCAGTCCAGACGGGACAGGCAATCAAAGGGAACAGCCCCAGCATTTT.

V usage is TRBV9 and J usage is TRBJ2-2; tentatively, D is TRBD2 (5 bases). The V gene's germline CDR1 is SGDLS and CDR2 YYNGEE. Trimming cost V 0 bases and J 7 bases, with 10 bases left between them. The CDR3 sequence is 14 residues long. The CDR3 nucleotides are TGTGCCAGCAGCGTAGAGGGAGTGCTCGGGGAGCTGTTTTTT. This encodes CASSVEGVLGELFF.

The rearrangement links TRBV4-1 to TRBJ2-5, with TRBD2 matching over 8 bases. The germline gives CDR1 MGHRA, CDR2 YSYEKL. The CDR3 has 14 residues. With 4 bases clipped from V and 5 bases from J, the junction kept 6 bases outside the gene matches. The CDR3 DNA sequence: TGCGCCAGCAGCCTTAGCGGGGAGGGCGAGACCCAGTACTTC. Translated: CASSLSGEGETQYF.

The chain joins TRBV7-6 to TRBJ1-4; TRBD1 might be the D (5 bases). Trimming removed 0 bases from V and 7 bases from J, with 12 bases in between. Germline CDR1 and CDR2: SGHVS and FNYEAQ. CDR3 size: 15 residues. The chain's CDR3 is CASSLADTQSEKLFF. The CDR3 coding sequence is TGTGCCAGCAGCTTAGCGGACACCCAGAGTGAAAAACTGTTTTTT.

The sample holds one count of this clone. The V and J genes are TRBV5-4 and TRBJ2-7; perhaps TRBD2 as D (6 bases). The CDR3 covers 17 residues. Looked up from germline, CDR1 is SGHNT and CDR2 is YYREEE (reference sequence). V lost 0 bases to trimming and J lost 4 bases, with 20 bases between them. Here the CDR3 DNA reads TGTGCCAGCAGCTTGGGGTCTGCAGGAGGGTTCGAATACGAGCAGTACTTC. Protein product: CASSLGSAGGFEYEQYF. The whole variable domain, filled in from reference TRBV5-4 and TRBJ2-7, reads ETGVTQSPTHLIKTRGQQVTLRCSSQSGHNTVSWYQQALGQGPQFIFQYYREEENGRGNFPPRFSGLQFPNYSSELNVNALELDDSALYLCASSLGSAGGFEYEQYFGPGTRLTVT.

V usage is TRBV11-2 and J usage is TRBJ2-5, with TRBD1 matching over 11 bases. The germline gives CDR1 SGHAT, CDR2 FQNNGV. This CDR3 is built from 19 residues. The V segment lost 6 bases and the J segment 4 bases; nucleotides outside the gene matches: 19. CDR3 nucleotide sequence: TGTGCCAGCAGACCGGACAGGGGGCGAGTCGCGGGAGTGGCAGAGACCCAGTACTTC. This sequence encodes CASRPDRGRVAGVAETQYF.

V usage is TRBV5-1 and J usage is TRBJ2-6; the D gene is possibly TRBD2 (6 bases). V was trimmed by 0 bases and J by 2 bases, leaving 6 bases between them. Germline V gene sequence: CDR1 SGHRS, CDR2 YFSETQ. The CDR3 loop spans 15 amino acids. CDR3 coding DNA: TGCGCCAGCAGCTTGGCGGGGGCTGGGGCCAACGTCCTGACTTTC. Protein product: CASSLAGAGANVLTF.

V is TRBV29-1 and J is TRBJ1-4; possibly TRBD1 for D (6 bases). V shed 7 bases and J shed 8 bases, with 20 bases lying between them. The CDR3 runs to 14 residues. Germline V gives CDR1 SQVTM, CDR2 ANQGSEA. The CDR3 region has the DNA TGCAGCGCCCGAAAATCAGGGGTTGAAGAAAAACTGTTTTTT. Protein product: CSARKSGVEEKLFF.

This clone was seen a single time. The chain uses TRBV5-5 and TRBJ2-5, with 10 nucleotides matching TRBD2. J gave up 4 bases and V 3 bases, and 3 bases lay outside the gene matches. This CDR3 has 14 residues. Germline CDR1 and CDR2: SGHKS and YYEKEE (reference sequence). CDR3: CASSSRTSGETQYF. In DNA, the CDR3 is TGTGCCAGCAGCTCTCGGACTAGCGGAGAGACCCAGTACTTC.

V usage is TRBV7-2 and J usage is TRBJ2-1, with a tentative D call TRBD1 (5 bases). The CDR3 has 13 residues. Trimming pared 5 bases from V and 10 bases from J, leaving 15 bases between. In germline, CDR1 is SGHTA, CDR2 FQGNSA. The CDR3: CASSRPTSGEQFF. The CDR3 coding sequence is TGTGCCAGCAGCCGGCCTACTTCAGGGGAGCAGTTCTTC.

The rearrangement links TRBV28 to TRBJ1-5; D remains ambiguous. The CDR3 has 13 residues. In germline, CDR1 is MDHEN, CDR2 SYDVKM. Trimming took 4 bases from V and 4 from J, leaving 8 bases between them. DNA for the CDR3: TGTGCCAGCAGTTATGGGCTAAATCAGCCCCAGCATTTT. Translating it yields CASSYGLNQPQHF.

The chain uses TRBV25-1 and TRBJ2-1; maybe TRBD1 (6 bases). V was pared by 4 bases and J by 4 bases, with 14 bases between. CDR3 length equals 15 residues. The germline V gene encodes CDR1 MGHDK and CDR2 SYGVNS. CDR3 sequence (DNA): TGTGCCAGCAGTGCACGTCGTACAGGGTACAATGAGCAGTTCTTC. This codes for CASSARRTGYNEQFF. Filled out from reference TRBV25-1 and TRBJ2-1, the complete variable domain reads EADIYQTPRYLVIGTGKKITLECSQTMGHDKMYWYQQDPGMELHLIHYSYGVNSTEKGDLSSESTVSRIRTEHFPLTLESARPSHTSQYLCASSARRTGYNEQFFGPGTRLTVL.

This chain joins TRBV5-1 and TRBJ2-3, with 9 bases fitting TRBD2. The trim removed 2 bases at V and 0 bases at J, leaving 10 bases unmatched. This CDR3 comprises 18 residues. Germline lookup yields CDR1 SGHRS and CDR2 YFSETQ. The CDR3 loop is CASSFFSASGTSTDTQYF. Here the CDR3 DNA reads TGCGCCAGCAGCTTTTTTTCCGCTAGCGGGACTAGCACAGATACGCAGTATTTT.

V is TRBV18 and J is TRBJ2-2; 10 bases fit TRBD1. Trimming removed 3 bases from V and 6 bases from J; junction bases left unmatched: 4. Germline V gene lookup returns CDR1 KGHSH and CDR2 LQKENI. The CDR3 has 15 residues. This chain's CDR3 is CASSPGQGYAGELFF. Written as DNA, the CDR3 is TGTGCCAGCTCACCGGGACAGGGGTATGCCGGGGAGCTGTTTTTT.

V is TRBV6-5 and J is TRBJ1-2; 8 bases map to TRBD1. The germline CDR1 and CDR2 sequences are MNHEY and SVGAGI. Unmatched junction bases numbered 7, after V lost 2 bases and J lost 8 bases. The CDR3 length is 14 residues. The DNA of the CDR3 is TGTGCCAGCAGTTACAACGGACAGGGTAGGGGCTACACCTTC. It yields the protein CASSYNGQGRGYTF.

The chain recombines TRBV13 with TRBJ2-3; 7 nucleotides align to TRBD2. This CDR3 comprises 15 residues. Trimming cost V 0 bases and J 5 bases; bases outside gene matches: 5. Germline V CDR1 and CDR2: PRHDT, FYEKMQ (reference sequence). CDR3 nucleotide sequence: TGTGCCAGCAGCTTAGGGGGGAGGGCCTTAGATACGCAGTATTTT. Protein: CASSLGGRALDTQYF.

This chain uses TRBV5-1 with TRBJ2-1; 10 bases match TRBD2. With 0 bases clipped from V and 8 bases from J, the junction kept 5 bases outside the gene matches. Germline values: CDR1 SGHRS, CDR2 YFSETQ. The CDR3 is made up of 15 amino acids. CDR3 in amino acids: CASSLAPSGSYEQFF. The CDR3 region has the DNA TGCGCCAGCAGCTTGGCCCCTAGCGGGAGCTATGAGCAGTTCTTC.

This chain uses TRBV4-1 with TRBJ1-1; D gene unclear. The V end was cut by 0 bases, the J end by 1 base, with 6 bases between. The CDR3 is 14 residues long. Per germline, CDR1 MGHRA and CDR2 YSYEKL. The CDR3: CASSQDRRNTEAFF. For the CDR3, the DNA is TGCGCCAGCAGCCAAGATCGGAGGAACACTGAAGCTTTCTTT.

The chain uses TRBV7-2 and TRBJ1-5, with D perhaps TRBD1 (6 bases). The germline gives CDR1 SGHTA, CDR2 FQGNSA. This CDR3 is built from 17 residues. V lost 3 bases to trimming and J lost 5 bases, with 20 bases between them. The CDR3, as DNA: TGTGCCAGCAGCTTGACCAGGGGAGTGGGTTTTGATCAGCCCCAGCATTTT. Translated, it gives CASSLTRGVGFDQPQHF.

This clone was found once. The genes are TRBV28 and TRBJ2-1, with D perhaps matching TRBD2 (5 bases). Between the trimmed V and J ends, which lost 6 bases and 6 bases, there was a span of 6 bases. The length of the CDR3 is 11 residues. Germline loops: CDR1 MDHEN, CDR2 SYDVKM. In DNA form, the CDR3 reads TGTGCCAGCAGAGAGGGCAATGAGCAGTTCTTC. Its translation is CASREGNEQFF.

V usage is TRBV29-1 and J usage is TRBJ2-7; 8 bases map to TRBD1. CDR1 and CDR2 (germline): SQVTM, ANQGSEA. The CDR3 sequence is 16 residues long. Trimming removed 7 bases from V and 3 bases from J; junction bases left unmatched: 17. The CDR3 here is CSAKGGLTGALYEQYF. In DNA form, the CDR3 reads TGCAGCGCCAAGGGGGGCCTGACAGGGGCGCTCTACGAGCAGTACTTC.

This chain connects TRBV28 to TRBJ2-7; 10 bases fit TRBD2. The V and J ends lost 10 bases and 3 bases, in that order; junction bases with no gene match: 3. This CDR3 comprises 12 residues. Germline values: CDR1 MDHEN, CDR2 SYDVKM. CDR3 bases: TGTGCCACATCTAGCGGGAGCTACGAGCAGTACTTC. It is translated as CATSSGSYEQYF.

The table lists this clone with a count of one. DNA for the CDR3: TGTGCCAGCAGACGGGAGGACACCGGGGAGCTGTTTTTT. It encodes CASRREDTGELFF. The chain links TRBV2 to TRBJ2-2; 7 bases are a match to TRBD2. Unmatched junction bases numbered 1, after V lost 6 bases and J lost 3 bases. This CDR3 has 13 residues. Germline V CDR1 and CDR2: SNHLY, FYNNEI.

This chain uses TRBV2 with TRBJ2-1; 8 bases fit TRBD2. Trimming at V came to 8 bases and at J to 8 bases, leaving 8 bases not matched to a gene. Germline CDR1 SNHLY, CDR2 FYNNEI. The CDR3 has 13 residues. The CDR3 reads CASVAGPRDEQFF. CDR3 DNA sequence: TGTGCCAGCGTAGCGGGGCCTAGGGATGAGCAGTTCTTC.

V usage is TRBV11-3 and J usage is TRBJ2-2, with D hard to call. In germline, CDR1 is SGHNT, CDR2 YENEEA. Deletions cut 0 bases from V and 4 bases from J, with 9 bases between. The CDR3 is 15 residues long. CDR3 bases: TGTGCCAGCAGCTTAGATGGCGACATCACCGGGGAGCTGTTTTTT. Translated, it gives CASSLDGDITGELFF.